This entry lists 32 T cell receptor beta chains sequenced from one sample in a study of patients and donors after allogeneic stem cell transplantation. Using its own MiXCR run on the RT-PCR reads, TCRdb lists one record per CDR3 protein. The sample has more than 850,000 distinct CDR3 sequences, about a sixth seen once. Source material: blood, either unsorted or a sorted T cell fraction (not recorded which). These receptors were obtained from a human donor who was either an allogeneic HSCT recipient or a stem cell or donor lymphocyte infusion donor (not recorded which). It is not recorded whose cells these are; they may come from a transplant donor.

The CDR3 bases are TGTGCCAGCACTTCGAGGGGACTAGCGGGGGGCCTAGCCAAAAACATTCAGTACTTC. This gives the protein CASTSRGLAGGLAKNIQYF. The chain recombines TRBV12-3 or TRBV12-4 with TRBJ2-4; 15 positions match TRBD2. With 7 bases clipped from V and 0 bases from J, the junction kept 10 bases outside the gene matches. The CDR3 loop spans 19 amino acids.

J is TRBJ2-1 and V is TRBV20-1; D perhaps matches TRBD2 (7 bases). There are 17 residues in the CDR3. Germline V gene lookup returns CDR1 DFQATT and CDR2 SNEGSKA (reference sequence). V lost 3 bases and J lost 0, with 18 bases in between. The CDR3 DNA reads as TGCAGTGCTAGCCCTGGGGGGGCTTATAGCTCCTACAATGAGCAGTTCTTC. Translating it yields CSASPGGAYSSYNEQFF.

This clonotype appeared a few times. CDR3 residues: CSARNSGGAAGELFF. The CDR3 nucleotides are TGCAGTGCTAGGAATAGCGGGGGGGCGGCCGGGGAGCTGTTTTTT. V gene TRBV20-1 combines with J gene TRBJ2-2; 11 bases align to TRBD2. Germline CDR1 is DFQATT and CDR2 is SNEGSKA (reference sequence). This CDR3 spans 15 amino acids. The J segment lost 6 bases and the V segment lost 3 bases, leaving 6 bases of the junction unmatched.

This sequence joins TRBV20-1 and TRBJ1-2, with no clear D. Trimming took 3 bases from V and 4 from J, leaving 9 bases between them. This CDR3 is built from 12 residues. Germline assignment: CDR1 DFQATT and CDR2 SNEGSKA (reference sequence). As DNA, the CDR3 is TGCAGTGCTAGCCCCGGGTTCTATGGCTACACCTTC. Residues: CSASPGFYGYTF.

The chain links TRBV6-2 or TRBV6-3 to TRBJ2-1; TRBD2 aligns across 9 bases. There are 14 residues in the CDR3. With 11 bases clipped from V and 4 bases from J, the junction kept 9 bases outside the gene matches. Germline V gene lookup returns CDR1 MNHEY and CDR2 SVGEGT. The CDR3 nucleotides are TGTGCCGGTTCGAGCGGGGGGCCGTACAATGAGCAGTTCTTC. This gives the protein CAGSSGGPYNEQFF.

This clonotype was detected many times. The V call is TRBV7-2, the J call TRBJ1-1; D perhaps matches TRBD1 (6 bases). This CDR3 has 14 amino acids. The V end lost 5 bases, the J end lost 1 base, and 11 bases lay between the germline ends. In germline, CDR1 is SGHTA, CDR2 FQGNSA. CDR3 protein: CASSKQGGNTEAFF. CDR3 nucleotides: TGTGCCAGCAGCAAACAGGGCGGGAACACTGAAGCTTTCTTT.

This clonotype turned up a few times. The chain employs TRBV30 and TRBJ1-6; TRBD1 matches 8 bases. The J segment lost 8 bases and the V segment lost 4 bases, leaving 4 bases of the junction unmatched. There are 13 residues in the CDR3. Germline V gene data show CDR1 as GTSNPN and CDR2 as SVGIG (reference sequence). The CDR3 DNA reads as TGTGCCTGGACCGGACAGGGAGATTCACCCCTCCACTTT. Protein: CAWTGQGDSPLHF.

The rearrangement links TRBV7-2 to TRBJ1-2; TRBD1 is a possible D gene (6 bases). From germline, CDR1 is SGHTA and CDR2 FQGNSA. Trimming shortened V by 2 bases and J by 6 bases, and 13 bases separated the two germline ends. The CDR3 runs to 14 residues. The CDR3: CASSLFGGLHGYTF. DNA of the CDR3: TGTGCCAGCAGCTTATTCGGGGGGCTCCATGGCTACACCTTC.

V and J are TRBV4-1 and TRBJ2-1; D possibly corresponds to TRBD2 (6 bases). The CDR3 length is 16 residues. Germline values: CDR1 MGHRA, CDR2 YSYEKL. V was shortened by 2 bases and J by 7 bases, with 18 bases between the two germline ends. DNA for the CDR3: TGCGCCAGCAGCCAATTGGTAGCGGTCGGTGGTAATGAGCAGTTCTTC. This translates into CASSQLVAVGGNEQFF.

This clonotype was recorded a few times. The chain has TRBV20-1 and TRBJ1-4, with unresolved D. The CDR3 runs 13 residues. V was shortened by 6 bases and J by 3 bases, with 11 bases between the two germline ends. Germline V CDR1 and CDR2: DFQATT, SNEGSKA (reference sequence). The CDR3 DNA sequence: TGCAGTGCCCAGGAGCAAGCTAATGAAAAACTGTTTTTT. Translated: CSAQEQANEKLFF.

The chain has TRBV9 and TRBJ2-1; D not resolved. In germline, CDR1 is SGDLS, CDR2 YYNGEE. Trimming took 4 bases from V and 13 from J, leaving 12 bases between them. This CDR3 contains 11 residues. CDR3 DNA: TGTGCCAGCAGCAGGCATTCTGAACAGTTCTTC. Its translation is CASSRHSEQFF.

The gene calls are TRBV3-1 and TRBJ2-7, with unresolved D. This CDR3 comprises 13 residues. The germline CDR1 and CDR2 sequences are LGHDT and YNNKEL (reference sequence). Trimming removed 4 bases from V and 6 bases from J, with 13 bases in between. The chain's CDR3 is CASSPQLRPEQYF. For the CDR3, the DNA is TGTGCCAGCAGCCCCCAACTCCGTCCCGAGCAGTACTTC.

In its sample, this clonotype was seen many times. At one end, the junction sequence differs from germline, possibly due to a read error. V is TRBV12-3 or TRBV12-4 and J is TRBJ2-7, with no clear D. The CDR3 contains 12 residues. In nucleotides, the CDR3 is TGTGCCAGCAGCTTAGTGGTCTACGAGCAGTACTTC. Its protein is CASSLVVYEQYF.

This clonotype was counted only a few times. The rearrangement uses TRBV11-2 and TRBJ1-2; 9 bases agree with TRBD1. The CDR3 spans 15 residues. CDR1 SGHAT and CDR2 FQNNGV come from the germline V gene. Trimming cost V 5 bases and J 4 bases; bases outside gene matches: 8. Here the CDR3 DNA reads TGTGCCAGCAGCACACCCCGGGACAGGGTCTATGGCTACACCTTC. Translating gives CASSTPRDRVYGYTF. Together with reference TRBV11-2 and TRBJ1-2, the CDR3 gives the full variable domain: EAGVAQSPRYKIIEKRQSVAFWCNPISGHATLYWYQQILGQGPKLLIQFQNNGVVDDSQLPKDRFSAERLKGVDSTLKIQPAKLEDSAVYLCASSTPRDRVYGYTFGSGTRLTVV.

This clonotype was counted between two and nine times. This rearrangement joins TRBV28 to TRBJ2-3, with no clear D. Germline V gives CDR1 MDHEN, CDR2 SYDVKM. Trimming cost V 2 bases and J 4 bases, with 7 bases left between them. The CDR3 contains 13 residues. As DNA, the CDR3 is TGTGCCAGCAGTTTACCTATTCCAGATACGCAGTATTTT. Protein product: CASSLPIPDTQYF. The full variable domain, in which reference TRBV28 and TRBJ2-3 provide the parts outside the CDR3, is DVKVTQSSRYLVKRTGEKVFLECVQDMDHENMFWYRQDPGLGLRLIYFSYDVKMKEKGDIPEGYSVSREKKERFSLILESASTNQTSMYLCASSLPIPDTQYFGPGTRLTVL.

This clonotype came up many times. The chain joins TRBV5-1 to TRBJ2-5; 7 bases map to TRBD1. V was pared by 2 bases and J by 2 bases, with 6 bases of the junction left unmatched. Germline CDR1 and CDR2: SGHRS and YFSETQ. This CDR3 comprises 15 residues. Here the CDR3 reads CASSFRGQPQETQYF. CDR3 DNA: TGCGCCAGCAGCTTTAGGGGACAGCCGCAAGAGACCCAGTACTTC.

Only a few counts were recorded for this clonotype. The rearrangement uses TRBV11-2 and TRBJ2-5; either TRBD1 or TRBD2 may supply D (6 bases each). This CDR3 has 14 residues. V was trimmed by 5 bases and J by 6 bases, leaving 16 bases between them. Germline V gives CDR1 SGHAT, CDR2 FQNNGV. The CDR3 sequence is CASSRDTREQTQYF. The DNA of the CDR3 is TGTGCCAGCAGCAGGGACACACGGGAGCAGACCCAGTACTTC.

This clonotype was observed a handful of times. The gene calls are TRBV5-5 and TRBJ1-2, with TRBD1 identical over 9 bases. The CDR3 covers 13 residues. The J segment lost 8 bases and the V segment lost 5 bases, leaving 7 bases of the junction unmatched. Germline CDR1 and CDR2: SGHKS and YYEKEE (reference sequence). The CDR3 DNA is TGTGCCAGCAGTTATGGCACAGGGGGCGGCTACACCTTC. Residues: CASSYGTGGGYTF.

Regarding this clonotype: Compared with germline, one end of the junction differs, possibly owing to a read error. The V and J genes are TRBV7-7 and TRBJ2-2; D is perhaps TRBD1 (5 bases). Germline V lookup: CDR1 SSHAT, CDR2 FNYEAQ (reference sequence). The CDR3 is 14 residues long. CDR3 nucleotides: TGTGCTAGCAGCATCGACAGGAACACCGGGGAGCTGTTTTTT. Protein sequence: CASSIDRNTGELFF.

This clonotype was seen only once. The chain links TRBV5-1 to TRBJ2-1, with D possibly matching TRBD2 (6 bases). CDR3 size: 17 residues. Germline V gives CDR1 SGHRS, CDR2 YFSETQ. V lost 0 bases and J 0 bases, leaving 13 bases between the germline ends. The chain's CDR3 is CASSLAGGGSSYNEQFF. The CDR3 DNA follows: TGCGCCAGCAGCTTGGCCGGTGGGGGGAGCTCCTACAATGAGCAGTTCTTC.

This clonotype came up a few times. This rearrangement joins TRBV5-1 to TRBJ2-2; D unresolved. V lost 4 bases and J lost 9, with 13 bases in between. The germline V gene has CDR1 SGHRS and CDR2 YFSETQ. This CDR3 has 13 amino acids. CDR3 coding DNA: TGCGCCAGCAGCCCGCAGCTGGACCGGGAGCTGTTTTTT. The encoded protein is CASSPQLDRELFF. The variable domain in full, completed from reference TRBV5-1 and TRBJ2-2, reads KAGVTQTPRYLIKTRGQQVTLSCSPISGHRSVSWYQQTPGQGLQFLFEYFSETQRNKGNFPGRFSGRQFSNSRSEMNVSTLELGDSALYLCASSPQLDRELFFGEGSRLTVL.

This chain uses TRBV14 with TRBJ2-1; D is perhaps TRBD2 (8 bases). The CDR3 is 16 residues long. V was shortened by 3 bases and J by 6 bases, with 18 bases between the two germline ends. Germline-derived CDR1 and CDR2 are SGHDN and FVKESK. The chain's CDR3 is CASSHPGGLGGNEQFF. In DNA form, the CDR3 reads TGTGCCAGCAGCCACCCAGGGGGACTAGGGGGCAATGAGCAGTTCTTC. The full variable domain, completed using reference TRBV14 and TRBJ2-1, is EAGVTQFPSHSVIEKGQTVTLRCDPISGHDNLYWYRRVMGKEIKFLLHFVKESKQDESGMPNNRFLAERTGGTYSTLKVQPAELEDSGVYFCASSHPGGLGGNEQFFGPGTRLTVL.

The V call is TRBV4-1, the J call TRBJ2-7; D is unclear. This CDR3 contains 15 residues. CDR1 is MGHRA and CDR2 is YSYEKL in the germline V gene. Trimming removed 1 base at V and 2 bases at J, with 12 bases between. Here the CDR3 DNA reads TGCGCCAGCAGCCAAGGTCATTGGCCCGCCTACGAGCAGTACTTC. Its translation: CASSQGHWPAYEQYF.

V gene TRBV7-8 combines with J gene TRBJ2-5, with D hard to call. V shed 5 bases and J shed 4 bases, with 26 bases lying between them. Germline CDR1 SGHVS, CDR2 FQNEAQ. CDR3 length: 18 amino acids. The chain's CDR3 is CASSLPRFTARPGETQYF. The CDR3 DNA sequence: TGTGCCAGCAGCCTACCTAGGTTTACAGCCCGGCCGGGAGAGACCCAGTACTTC.

This clonotype was picked up a small number of times. At one end the junction does not follow the germline gene, possibly because of a read error. This rearrangement joins TRBV5-5 to TRBJ2-2; 7 bases fit TRBD2. This CDR3 comprises 15 residues. CDR1 is SGHKS and CDR2 is YYEKEE in the germline V gene (reference sequence). The CDR3 bases are TGTGCCAGCAGGTTGGGAGGGCCGAACACCGGGGAGCTGTTTTTT. It translates to CASRLGGPNTGELFF. Using reference TRBV5-5 and TRBJ2-2 for the parts outside the CDR3, the full variable domain is DAGVTQSPTHLIKTRGQQVTLRCSPISGHKSVSWYQQVLGQGPQFIFQYYEKEERGRGNFPDRFSARQFPNYSSELNVNALLLGDSALYLCASRLGGPNTGELFFGEGSRLTVL.

There are a few counts of this clonotype. The CDR3 DNA follows: TGTGCCACCAGCCTCTCTATTTCCGGGACAGCCATCACCGGGGAGCTGTTTTTT. This encodes CATSLSISGTAITGELFF. The V and J genes are TRBV15 and TRBJ2-2, with 7 bases fitting TRBD1. Germline CDR1 reads LNHNV; CDR2 reads YYDKDF (reference sequence). This CDR3 has 18 amino acids. V shed 5 bases, J shed 4 bases, and the junction held 16 bases outside the gene matches.

This clonotype was counted only a few times. V gene TRBV12-3 or TRBV12-4 combines with J gene TRBJ2-7, with 14 bases that match TRBD2. The junction had 9 bases not matched to a gene; V was cut back by 5 bases and J by 3 bases. CDR3 length: 17 residues. CDR3 amino acids: CASSHGTSGSKSYEQYF. The CDR3 DNA reads as TGTGCCAGCAGTCACGGGACTAGCGGGAGCAAGAGCTACGAGCAGTACTTC.

This clonotype was counted only a few times. The gene calls are TRBV28 and TRBJ2-7; D remains ambiguous. V dropped 7 bases and J dropped 5 bases, with 12 bases sitting between them. CDR1 MDHEN and CDR2 SYDVKM come from the germline V gene. This CDR3 is built from 12 residues. CDR3 protein: CASTGRLDEQYF. CDR3 DNA: TGTGCCAGCACCGGCCGACTGGACGAGCAGTACTTC.

This clonotype was picked up a small number of times. The chain recombines TRBV7-3 with TRBJ2-7; 7 positions match TRBD2. V trimming: 0 bases; J trimming: 0 bases; junction bases outside the gene matches: 11. This CDR3 is built from 18 residues. CDR1 is SGHTA and CDR2 is FQGTGA in the germline V gene. CDR3 nucleotide sequence: TGTGCCAGCAGCTTAACGGGAGGGGCTCTGGCCGGCTCCTACGAGCAGTACTTC. Protein sequence: CASSLTGGALAGSYEQYF.

J is TRBJ2-3 and V is TRBV7-9; 7 nucleotides line up with TRBD2. V shed 5 bases and J 4 bases; nucleotides not matched to a gene: 12. The CDR3 has 16 residues. CDR1 is SEHNR and CDR2 is FQNEAQ in the germline V gene (reference sequence). Here the CDR3 DNA reads TGTGCCAGCAGCCCCGGGACTATCCTTTTATCAGATACGCAGTATTTT. Translated, it gives CASSPGTILLSDTQYF.

The chain employs TRBV7-9 and TRBJ2-3; 10 bases align to TRBD1. This CDR3 is built from 14 residues. J lost 8 bases, V lost 6 bases, and 8 bases had no gene match. The V gene's germline CDR1 is SEHNR and CDR2 FQNEAQ (reference sequence). CDR3 residues: CASSLGQGRGTQYF. CDR3 DNA sequence: TGTGCCAGCAGTCTGGGACAGGGGAGGGGTACGCAGTATTTT.

This clonotype has only a few counts. V gene TRBV20-1 combines with J gene TRBJ1-4; D gene ambiguous. The CDR3 extends over 14 amino acids. Trimming cost V 1 base and J 8 bases, with 14 bases left between them. In germline, CDR1 is DFQATT, CDR2 SNEGSKA (reference sequence). CDR3 nucleotide sequence: TGCAGTGCTAGAGGCGGCACTAGAGGAGAAAAACTGTTTTTT. This sequence encodes CSARGGTRGEKLFF.